What follows are 7 T cell receptor beta chains derived from one specimen sequenced in a study of T cell repertoires in cytomegalovirus infection (dated by TCRdb to between 2018 and 2021). The sequencing machine was an Illumina HiSeq 1500. In TCRdb, the public reads were trimmed at Q25 with fastp and aligned with MiXCR, with productive beta chains retained. Rows are unified per CDR3 protein, each entry keeping the most common DNA and genes. In this sample the table shows around 270,000 distinct CDR3 sequences, roughly 10% of which occur a single time. The ten largest clonotypes hold about 14% of the sample. The material sequenced was PBMCs. The receptor set was obtained from a human donor in good health (CMV status not recorded). Some clones in this sample may be carry-over from other donors' samples.

This clonotype was observed many times. This chain links TRBV7-2 with TRBJ2-1; D is perhaps TRBD1 (6 bases). V was clipped by 3 bases and J by 6 bases, with 6 bases between them. The CDR3 totals 12 residues. The germline V gene encodes CDR1 SGHTA and CDR2 FQGNSA. The CDR3, as DNA: TGTGCCAGCAGCTTGACAGGCAATGAGCAGTTCTTC. Amino acid sequence: CASSLTGNEQFF.

Many counts were recorded for this clonotype. The chain employs TRBV19 and TRBJ2-3; possibly TRBD1 for D (6 bases). The V gene lost 5 bases and the J gene lost 7 bases, with 22 bases spanning the gap. Germline V gene data show CDR1 as LNHDA and CDR2 as SQIVND (reference sequence). CDR3 size: 16 residues. CDR3 in amino acids: CASSSTPRGPQYTQYF. CDR3 DNA: TGTGCCAGTAGTTCCACCCCCAGGGGCCCACAGTATACGCAGTATTTT.

This sequence joins TRBV20-1 and TRBJ1-5; the match to TRBD1 covers 8 bases. This CDR3 region has 15 residues. V trimming: 3 bases; J trimming: 5 bases; junction bases outside the gene matches: 9. Germline V gives CDR1 DFQATT, CDR2 SNEGSKA (reference sequence). The CDR3 is CSASVRGREHQPQHF. The CDR3 DNA is TGCAGTGCTAGCGTCAGGGGGCGAGAGCATCAGCCCCAGCATTTT.

In its sample, this clonotype was seen many times. The CDR3 here is CASSKRTSPNEQYF. The DNA for the CDR3 is TGTGCCAGCAGCAAACGGACTAGTCCCAACGAGCAGTACTTC. V usage is TRBV7-2 and J usage is TRBJ2-7; TRBD2 matches 7 bases. V trimming: 5 bases; J trimming: 5 bases; junction bases outside the gene matches: 9. Germline CDR1 and CDR2: SGHTA and FQGNSA. CDR3 size: 14 residues. The full variable domain, completed using reference TRBV7-2 and TRBJ2-7, is GAGVSQSPSNKVTEKGKDVELRCDPISGHTALYWYRQSLGQGLEFLIYFQGNSAPDKSGLPSDRFSAERTGGSVSTLTIQRTQQEDSAVYLCASSKRTSPNEQYFGPGTRLTVT.

Many counts were recorded for this clonotype. The chain recombines TRBV12-3 or TRBV12-4 with TRBJ2-7; 12 bases agree with TRBD2. The V segment lost 7 bases and the J segment 3 bases; nucleotides outside the gene matches: 4. This CDR3 is 14 amino acids long. This chain's CDR3 is CASNLAGGYYEQYF. The CDR3 DNA reads TGTGCCAGCAATCTAGCGGGAGGGTACTACGAGCAGTACTTC.

This clonotype was seen many times. The chain carries TRBV2 and TRBJ1-1; TRBD1 matches at 10 bases. Trimming took 8 bases from V and 5 from J; bases not matched to a gene: 2. The CDR3 sequence is 12 residues long. The germline V gene has CDR1 SNHLY and CDR2 FYNNEI. The CDR3 here is CASWTGGTEAFF. Here the CDR3 DNA reads TGTGCCAGCTGGACAGGGGGAACTGAAGCTTTCTTT.

CDR3 DNA: TGTGCCAGCAGTTATACGGAGTATGAGCAGTTCTTC. This gives the protein CASSYTEYEQFF. This chain connects TRBV6-2 or TRBV6-3 to TRBJ2-1; no clear D. The CDR3 totals 12 residues. Trimming removed 3 bases from V and 8 bases from J, with 8 bases in between. CDR1 and CDR2 (germline): MNHEY, SVGEGT.